This T cell receptor beta chain was sequenced for a study of response to subunit inactivated influenza vaccine. TCRdb ran MiXCR on the RT-PCR reads and lists one entry per CDR3 protein. The data contain roughly 760,000 distinct CDR3 sequences, approximately 22% of them singletons. Germline lookup yields CDR1 MNHNY and CDR2 SVGAGI (reference sequence). The CDR3 has 13 amino acids. Trimming removed 5 bases from V and 5 bases from J, with 13 bases in between. This specimen consisted of PBMCs from blood, obtained about 5 days after vaccination. The rearrangement uses TRBV6-6 and TRBJ2-7, with a tentative D call TRBD1 (6 bases). The sequence derives from a man aged 50 or older who received an inactivated influenza vaccine. CDR3 DNA: TGTGCCAGCAGTCAACAGGGTTGGCACGAGCAGTACTTC. Translated: CASSQQGWHEQYF.